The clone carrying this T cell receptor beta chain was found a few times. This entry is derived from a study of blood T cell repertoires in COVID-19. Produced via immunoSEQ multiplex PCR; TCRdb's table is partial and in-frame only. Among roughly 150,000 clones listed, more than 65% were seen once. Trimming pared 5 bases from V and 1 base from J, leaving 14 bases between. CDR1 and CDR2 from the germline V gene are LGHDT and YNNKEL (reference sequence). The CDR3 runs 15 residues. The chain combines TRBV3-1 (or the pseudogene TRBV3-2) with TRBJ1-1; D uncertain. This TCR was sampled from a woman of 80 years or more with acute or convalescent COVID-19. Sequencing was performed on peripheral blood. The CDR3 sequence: CASSTLGEANTEAFF. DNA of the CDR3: TGTGCCAGCAGCACCCTCGGGGAAGCGAACACTGAAGCTTTCTTT.